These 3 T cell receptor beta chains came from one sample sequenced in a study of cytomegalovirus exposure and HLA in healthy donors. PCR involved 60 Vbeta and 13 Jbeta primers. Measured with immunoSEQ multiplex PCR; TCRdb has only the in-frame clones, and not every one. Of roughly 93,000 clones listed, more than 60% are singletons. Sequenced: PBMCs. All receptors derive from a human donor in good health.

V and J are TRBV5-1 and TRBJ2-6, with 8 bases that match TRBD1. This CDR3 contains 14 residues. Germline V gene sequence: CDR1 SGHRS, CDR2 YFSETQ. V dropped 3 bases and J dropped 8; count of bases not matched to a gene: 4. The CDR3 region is CASSYDRGTNVLTF. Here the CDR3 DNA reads TGCGCCAGCAGCTACGACAGGGGTACCAACGTCCTGACTTTC.

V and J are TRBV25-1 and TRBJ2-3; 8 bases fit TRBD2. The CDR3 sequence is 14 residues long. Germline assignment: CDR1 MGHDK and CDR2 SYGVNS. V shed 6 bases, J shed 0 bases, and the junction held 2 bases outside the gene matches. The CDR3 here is CASSLAGSTDTQYF. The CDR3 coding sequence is TGTGCCAGCAGCTTAGCGGGAAGCACAGATACGCAGTATTTT.

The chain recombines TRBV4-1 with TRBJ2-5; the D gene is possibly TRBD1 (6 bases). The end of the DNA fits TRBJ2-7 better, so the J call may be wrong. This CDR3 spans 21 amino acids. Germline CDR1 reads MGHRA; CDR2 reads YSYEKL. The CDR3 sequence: CASSQDPYEQGPGTNSYEQYF. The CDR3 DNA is TGCGCCAGCAGCCAAGATCCTTACGAGCAGGGGCCCGGGACCAACTCCTACGAGCAGTACTTC.